This TCR beta chain was found in a study of Ad26.COV2.S vaccination and SARS-CoV-2 variants. Regarding the study as a whole: The TCR breadth and depth analyses may have understated or missed part of the total T cell responses. Greater spike-specific TCR breadth was seen in vaccine recipients than in placebo recipients.

V was clipped by 5 bases and J by 3 bases, with 14 bases between them. Germline CDR1 is SGHRS and CDR2 is YFSETQ. The length of the CDR3 is 14 residues. Assay used: immunoSEQ multiplex PCR; TCRdb lists only in-frame clones, some missing. In the table there are 150,000 to 200,000 clones, around 88% of which are singletons. Comment on this clone: What it binds is not known.

The sample in question was peripheral blood, obtained after recovery from COVID-19. This TCR came from a human donor who had recovered from COVID-19. The V and J genes are TRBV5-1 and TRBJ2-5; tentatively, D is TRBD2 (6 bases). CDR3 nucleotides: TGCGCCAGCAGAATTAGCGGAAGAAAAGAGACCCAGTACTTC. Translation gives CASRISGRKETQYF.